Listed here are 26 T cell receptor beta chains from one sample, sequenced in a study of cytomegalovirus exposure and HLA in healthy donors. 60 Vbeta and 13 Jbeta primers were used in PCR. TCRdb keeps only in-frame clones here, not all; method: immunoSEQ multiplex PCR. The sample comprises approximately 170,000 clones, roughly three quarters of which are singletons, and 7% rests with the top ten. Input material: PBMCs. All receptors come from a woman in her thirties or forties in good health and CMV-seropositive.

The rearrangement links TRBV28 to TRBJ2-7, with 7 bases fitting TRBD2. The germline V gene has CDR1 MDHEN and CDR2 SYDVKM. This CDR3 has 14 amino acids. Trimming cost V 8 bases and J 2 bases; bases outside gene matches: 9. The CDR3 DNA reads TGTGCCAGCCATTCCAGCGGGAACCCCTACGAGCAGTACTTC. Translation gives CASHSSGNPYEQYF.

This chain uses TRBV7-9 with TRBJ1-1; D is uncertain. CDR3 size: 15 residues. The V end was cut by 3 bases, the J end by 5 bases, with 16 bases between. The germline V gene encodes CDR1 SEHNR and CDR2 FQNEAQ (reference sequence). CDR3 in amino acids: CASSFTTMVGTEAFF. CDR3 coding DNA: TGTGCCAGCAGCTTTACTACCATGGTTGGTACTGAAGCTTTCTTT.

V usage is TRBV29-1 and J usage is TRBJ1-2, with a weak D call TRBD1 (6 bases). Per germline, CDR1 SQVTM and CDR2 ANQGSEA. The V gene lost 6 bases and the J gene lost 4 bases, with 12 bases spanning the gap. The CDR3 is 12 amino acids. CDR3 region: CSVDTGSYGYTF. For the CDR3, the DNA is TGCAGCGTCGACACAGGGAGCTATGGCTACACCTTC.

This chain connects TRBV2 to TRBJ2-3; TRBD2 is a possible D gene (7 bases). Germline CDR1 is SNHLY and CDR2 is FYNNEI. V was trimmed by 8 bases and J by 6 bases, leaving 15 bases between them. This CDR3 region has 13 residues. CDR3 sequence (DNA): TGTGCCAGCGAAGGGGGGGGGTACGATACGCAGTATTTT. Translating gives CASEGGGYDTQYF.

The chain is built from TRBV30 and TRBJ2-7; TRBD1 matches 9 bases. Germline V gene lookup returns CDR1 GTSNPN and CDR2 SVGIG (reference sequence). CDR3 length: 16 residues. The V gene end was trimmed by 0 bases and the J gene end by 4 bases; junction bases not matched to a gene: 10. CDR3 protein: CAWSVPGTGRGYEQYF. As DNA, the CDR3 is TGTGCCTGGAGTGTACCCGGGACAGGGAGGGGGTACGAGCAGTACTTC.

V usage is TRBV30 and J usage is TRBJ2-5, with 12 bases that match TRBD1. Germline CDR1 GTSNPN, CDR2 SVGIG (reference sequence). This CDR3 is 15 amino acids long. V lost 2 bases to trimming and J lost 2 bases; unmatched junction nucleotides: 3. The CDR3 loop is CAWSLGQGAQETQYF. DNA for the CDR3: TGTGCCTGGAGTTTGGGACAGGGGGCTCAAGAGACCCAGTACTTC.

The V and J genes are TRBV7-9 and TRBJ2-5; maybe TRBD2 (6 bases). This CDR3 region has 12 residues. In germline, CDR1 is SEHNR, CDR2 FQNEAQ (reference sequence). V lost 5 bases and J lost 5, with 9 bases in between. The chain's CDR3 is CASSLRGETQYF. Here the CDR3 DNA reads TGTGCCAGCAGCCTCCGGGGGGAGACCCAGTACTTC.

This chain uses TRBV28 with TRBJ1-5; possibly TRBD1 for D (6 bases). Trimming stripped 8 bases from V and 3 bases from J, with 14 bases between. CDR1 is MDHEN and CDR2 is SYDVKM in the germline V gene. The CDR3 has 14 amino acids. This chain's CDR3 is CASVFYRDNQPQHF. CDR3 nucleotide sequence: TGTGCCAGCGTTTTCTACAGGGACAATCAGCCCCAGCATTTT.

This chain links TRBV7-9 with TRBJ1-4; TRBD1 aligns across 7 bases. J gave up 4 bases and V 8 bases, and 7 bases lay outside the gene matches. The CDR3 contains 14 residues. Germline V gene data show CDR1 as SEHNR and CDR2 as FQNEAQ (reference sequence). CDR3 sequence (DNA): TGTGCCAGCGGAAGAGGGACAGTTAATGAAAAACTGTTTTTT. This codes for CASGRGTVNEKLFF.

This clone was detected a few times. This chain links TRBV6-1 with TRBJ1-2, with D maybe TRBD1 (6 bases). Looked up from germline, CDR1 is MNHNS and CDR2 is SASEGT. V was pared by 4 bases and J by 7 bases, with 19 bases between. The CDR3 is 15 amino acids. Here the CDR3 reads CASSGQTGMPIGYTF. The CDR3, as DNA: TGTGCCAGCAGTGGACAAACAGGGATGCCTATTGGCTACACCTTC.

The chain links TRBV21-1 to TRBJ1-5. TRBV21-1 is a listed pseudogene. The CDR3 totals 19 residues. The CDR3 DNA follows: TGTGCCAGCAGCAAAGAGGAAGTTTTAGCAGTTTATAGCAATCAGCCCCAGCATTTT. It encodes CASSKEEVLAVYSNQPQHF.

The J gene is TRBJ1-6, the V gene TRBV29-1, with 7 bases that match TRBD1. Germline CDR1 is SQVTM and CDR2 is ANQGSEA. CDR3 length: 13 amino acids. J gave up 13 bases and V 6 bases, and 12 bases lay outside the gene matches. CDR3 bases: TGCAGCGTAACCGGGACAGACGACTCTCCCCTCCACTTT. Amino acids: CSVTGTDDSPLHF.

This sequence joins TRBV30 and TRBJ2-7; D possibly corresponds to TRBD2 (7 bases). This CDR3 has 12 residues. Per germline, CDR1 GTSNPN and CDR2 SVGIG (reference sequence). V was pared by 4 bases and J by 2 bases, with 9 bases between. The CDR3 bases are TGTGCCTGGATCGGGGGGCCCTACGAGCAGTACTTC. Protein sequence: CAWIGGPYEQYF. Combining the CDR3 with reference TRBV30 and TRBJ2-7 gives the whole variable domain SQTIHQWPATLVQPVGSPLSLECTVEGTSNPNLYWYRQAAGRGLQLLFYSVGIGQISSEVPQNLSASRPQDRQFILSSKKLLLSDSGFYLCAWIGGPYEQYFGPGTRLTVT.

This chain joins TRBV5-1 and TRBJ2-7; D uncertain. The germline V gene has CDR1 SGHRS and CDR2 YFSETQ. This CDR3 is 12 amino acids long. Trimming took off 1 base at V and 6 bases at J, with 8 bases between the two ends. DNA for the CDR3: TGCGCCAGCAGCTTGTCCGGGTCCGAGCAGTACTTC. It encodes CASSLSGSEQYF.

This sequence joins TRBV7-8 and TRBJ1-4; 8 nucleotides line up with TRBD1. This CDR3 comprises 16 residues. Germline V gene data show CDR1 as SGHVS and CDR2 as FQNEAQ. Unmatched junction bases numbered 12, after V lost 2 bases and J lost 10 bases. CDR3: CASSLLSQGALGKLFF. The CDR3, as DNA: TGTGCCAGCAGCTTACTCTCCCAGGGGGCATTGGGAAAACTGTTTTTT. The whole variable domain, filled in from reference TRBV7-8 and TRBJ1-4, reads GAGVSQSPRYKVAKRGQDVALRCDPISGHVSLFWYQQALGQGPEFLTYFQNEAQLDKSGLPSDRFFAERPEGSVSTLKIQRTQQEDSAVYLCASSLLSQGALGKLFFGSGTQLSVL.

The chain uses TRBV5-1 and TRBJ1-1; 8 nucleotides match TRBD1. Trimming took 2 bases from V and 5 from J; bases not matched to a gene: 5. The CDR3 loop spans 14 amino acids. From germline, CDR1 is SGHRS and CDR2 YFSETQ. The DNA for the CDR3 is TGCGCCAGCAGCTTAATGACAGGGGAGACTGAAGCTTTCTTT. The encoded protein is CASSLMTGETEAFF.

J is TRBJ2-3 and V is TRBV6-6; 8 bases agree with TRBD2. Germline loops: CDR1 MNHNY, CDR2 SVGAGI (reference sequence). The J segment lost 4 bases and the V segment lost 8 bases, leaving 11 bases of the junction unmatched. The CDR3 sequence is 15 residues long. The CDR3 sequence is CASRGAGGVADTQYF. CDR3 DNA: TGTGCCAGCCGCGGGGCGGGGGGTGTGGCAGATACGCAGTATTTT.

V and J are TRBV27 and TRBJ1-1; maybe TRBD1 (5 bases). V lost 5 bases to trimming and J lost 1 base, with 11 bases between them. The germline CDR1 and CDR2 sequences are MNHEY and SMNVEV (reference sequence). CDR3 size: 14 residues. Here the CDR3 DNA reads TGTGCCAGCAGTCCATCGACAGCGAACACTGAAGCTTTCTTT. Protein product: CASSPSTANTEAFF.

This chain joins TRBV15 and TRBJ1-2; D gene uncertain. CDR3 size: 14 residues. Germline V gives CDR1 LNHNV, CDR2 YYDKDF (reference sequence). V dropped 4 bases and J dropped 8 bases, with 17 bases sitting between them. DNA of the CDR3: TGTGCCACCAGCACCCGTGGCGGGAACCGGGGCTACACCTTC. Protein product: CATSTRGGNRGYTF.

The rearrangement links TRBV30 to TRBJ1-1, with TRBD1 matching over 8 bases. The length of the CDR3 is 13 residues. Germline values: CDR1 GTSNPN, CDR2 SVGIG (reference sequence). Trimming took 7 bases from V and 5 from J; bases not matched to a gene: 9. CDR3 nucleotide sequence: TGTGCCTCCTCCCAGGGGGCTAGGACTGAAGCTTTCTTT. Residues: CASSQGARTEAFF.

The genes are TRBV6-6 and TRBJ2-7; 8 bases fit TRBD1. Germline V gives CDR1 MNHNY, CDR2 SVGAGI (reference sequence). The CDR3 spans 16 residues. V shed 2 bases and J 0 bases; nucleotides not matched to a gene: 6. The CDR3 DNA follows: TGTGCCAGCAGTTACGGACCAGGGGGCCTCTCCTACGAGCAGTACTTC. The encoded protein is CASSYGPGGLSYEQYF.

This sequence joins TRBV30 and TRBJ2-1; D perhaps matches TRBD1 (6 bases). The CDR3 covers 12 residues. Trimming left V 2 bases short and J 9 bases short, with 11 bases between. CDR1 GTSNPN and CDR2 SVGIG come from the germline V gene (reference sequence). CDR3 in amino acids: CAWSPDRSEQFF. The CDR3 nucleotides are TGTGCCTGGAGTCCCGACAGGAGTGAGCAGTTCTTC. The full variable domain, rest sourced from reference TRBV30 and TRBJ2-1, is SQTIHQWPATLVQPVGSPLSLECTVEGTSNPNLYWYRQAAGRGLQLLFYSVGIGQISSEVPQNLSASRPQDRQFILSSKKLLLSDSGFYLCAWSPDRSEQFFGPGTRLTVL.

J is TRBJ2-3 and V is TRBV5-1; no reliable D call. The CDR3 length is 13 residues. V was cut by 7 bases and J by 1 base, with 10 bases left in between. CDR1 SGHRS and CDR2 YFSETQ come from the germline V gene. CDR3 loop: CASWRGGTDTQYF. In DNA form, the CDR3 reads TGCGCCAGCTGGCGCGGAGGCACAGATACGCAGTATTTT.

This clone turned up a few times. This rearrangement joins TRBV18 to TRBJ2-1; D remains ambiguous. Germline V gene data show CDR1 as KGHSH and CDR2 as LQKENI. The germline V and J ends were trimmed by 4 bases and 6 bases, with 10 bases remaining between them. The CDR3 runs to 13 residues. This CDR3 is CASSQEQLNEQFF. The CDR3 nucleotides read TGTGCCAGCTCACAAGAACAGCTCAATGAGCAGTTCTTC.

V usage is TRBV4-3 and J usage is TRBJ2-1; D unclear. V was clipped by 0 bases and J by 7 bases, with 7 bases between them. This CDR3 comprises 13 residues. Germline V gene sequence: CDR1 LGHNA, CDR2 YSLEER. CDR3 amino acids: CASSQEGWNEQFF. The CDR3 DNA follows: TGCGCCAGCAGCCAAGAGGGCTGGAATGAGCAGTTCTTC.

The count of this clone is one. The gene calls are TRBV9 and TRBJ1-4; no reliable D call. This CDR3 has 15 residues. Germline V lookup: CDR1 SGDLS, CDR2 YYNGEE. The germline V and J ends were trimmed by 0 bases and 0 bases, with 6 bases remaining between them. The CDR3, as DNA: TGTGCCAGCAGCGTAGAGCACTCAACTAATGAAAAACTGTTTTTT. Translated: CASSVEHSTNEKLFF. Filled out from reference TRBV9 and TRBJ1-4, the complete variable domain reads DSGVTQTPKHLITATGQRVTLRCSPRSGDLSVYWYQQSLDQGLQFLIQYYNGEERAKGNILERFSAQQFPDLHSELNLSSLELGDSALYFCASSVEHSTNEKLFFGSGTQLSVL.